This TCR beta chain was recorded in a study of T cell responses to AZD1222 COVID-19 vaccine (dated by TCRdb to about 2021). At the level of the whole study: A total of 230 to 250 trial participants underwent TCR sequencing, of whom roughly 210 received two doses of AZD1222 and about 25 received two doses of the MenACWY control vaccine. Trial participants were enrolled by age into subgroups of 18-55, 56-69 and 70-plus years, and around 150, 28 and 57 TCR-sequenced participants, respectively, were included in these subgroups. The investigation overall reported the following: The 56-69-year group was small, and its depth increase did not reach significance, likely because of low power. After two AZD1222 doses, spike-specific TCR breadth and depth were significantly higher than at day 0 and than in MenACWY recipients. Vaccine-associated CD4 TCRs spanned the whole spike protein, with dominant responses in regions 160-218 and 743-854. Conclusions about previously exposed vaccinees are limited because only five to seven AZD1222 recipients were SARS-CoV-2 seropositive at baseline. Epitopes outside the regions mutated in the B.1.351 and B.1.1.7 variants were reportedly recognized by nearly half of the unique spike-specific TCRs. Because no samples from the day 14 peak response were available, repertoires could be characterized only after the peak T cell response. Participants were mostly white British, with more females than males. The authors suggested clonal diversity may have been underestimated.

This specimen's time point label, per the study, means: about 28 days (+/-7) after the second vaccine dose. AZD1222 recipients given second doses at about 4 weeks or at about 12 weeks were pooled, since spike-specific TCR depth and breadth were not found to differ between the two schedules. Vaccinee samples were obtained from the UK trials COV001 and COV002, which included a single-blind randomized controlled phase 2/3 trial of AZD1222 (ChAdOx1 nCoV-19) in healthy adults. For TCRbeta chain sequencing, PBMC samples from trial participants were taken at day 0 and at day 28 after the second dose. The V end gives up 4 bases and the J end 5 bases, leaving 2 bases in the junction not matched to a gene. From its cysteine to its phenylalanine, the CDR3 spans 15 amino acids. The CDR3 DNA has 45 bases and is translated from base 1. The germline V gene provides CDR1 SGHAT and CDR2 FQNNGV. Note on this clone: Its cognate antigen has yet to be identified. Per-base qualities were not stored, and no clone one base away is much larger.

The CDR3 regions of human TCRbeta chains were subjected to immunosequencing. Turning to the authors' computational methods: TCRs in the repertoires were compared against a reference library of SARS-CoV-2-specific TCRs that had been generated with the MIRA antigen-specificity platform. Breadth was defined as the fraction of unique TCRs that were SARS-CoV-2-associated. Depth was defined as the fraction of total T cells that were SARS-CoV-2-associated. Using the MIRA data, every spike-specific TCR was mapped to the spike region that the TCR reacted to and assigned to either a CD4 or a CD8 class. Log10-transformed breadth and depth values were compared by one-way ANOVA with Sidak's multiple comparisons tests. Here the immuneACCESS table is served through TCRdb, limited to in-frame sequences with V and J called. Missing clones are a known gap in these copies; in checked studies unresolved V genes cover under half, and the rest lacks a known reason. Clone size and V and J calls were adopted from that table, with D and trimming inferred from the DNA. The table for this sample lists over 85,000 clones; 92% of them were counted only once. Together, the top ten hold 2% to 2.5% of the sample.

The receptor was derived from an adult who received the AZD1222 COVID-19 vaccine. The sequence links TRBV11-2 to TRBJ2-5; 15 middle bases align to TRBD2. Sequencing was performed on peripheral blood, taken 28 days after the second AZD1222 dose. The sequenced DNA: TGTGCCAGCAGCTACGGACTAGCGGGGGGGGAGACCCAGTACTTC. The resulting protein is CASSYGLAGGETQYF.